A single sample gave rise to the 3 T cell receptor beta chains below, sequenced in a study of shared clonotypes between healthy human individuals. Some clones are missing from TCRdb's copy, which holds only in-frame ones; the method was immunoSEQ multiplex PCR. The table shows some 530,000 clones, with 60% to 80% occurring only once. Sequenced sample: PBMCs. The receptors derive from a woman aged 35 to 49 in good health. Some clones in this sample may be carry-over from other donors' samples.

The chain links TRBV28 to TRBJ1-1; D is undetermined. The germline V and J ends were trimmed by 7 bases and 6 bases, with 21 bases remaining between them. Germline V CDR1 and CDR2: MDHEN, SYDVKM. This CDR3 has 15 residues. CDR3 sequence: CASISSKGGWAEAFF. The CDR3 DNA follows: TGTGCCAGCATCTCATCGAAGGGAGGGTGGGCTGAAGCTTTCTTT.

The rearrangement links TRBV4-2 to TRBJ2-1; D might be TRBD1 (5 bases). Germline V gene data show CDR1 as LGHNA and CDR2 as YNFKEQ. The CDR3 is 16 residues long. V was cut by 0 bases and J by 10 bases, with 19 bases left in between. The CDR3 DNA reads TGTGCCAGCAGCCAAGATCGGGCCTCTGCTGGGGCGGAGCAGTTCTTC. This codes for CASSQDRASAGAEQFF.

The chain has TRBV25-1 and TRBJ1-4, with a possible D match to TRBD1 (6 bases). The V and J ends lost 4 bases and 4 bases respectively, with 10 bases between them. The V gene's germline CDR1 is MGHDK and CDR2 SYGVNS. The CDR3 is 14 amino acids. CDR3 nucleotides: TGTGCCAGCAGTGTCCACAGGGTTAATGAAAAACTGTTTTTT. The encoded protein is CASSVHRVNEKLFF.